The sequence of this T cell receptor (beta chain) was determined in a study of T cells in localized non-small cell lung cancer. In regard to this clone: Its antigen is as yet unknown.

This table comes from immunoSEQ multiplex PCR, and its TCRdb copy is limited to in-frame clones, with some not included. The table lists tens of thousands of clones, around 87% of them singletons. The CDR3 sequence is 17 residues long. V was cut by 5 bases and J by 0 bases, with 18 bases left in between. The germline V gene has CDR1 SEHNR and CDR2 FQNEAQ (reference sequence). General study findings and limits: Patients showing higher blood T cell density tended to see longer overall survival. Multi-region tumor sequencing was not done, so intratumor heterogeneity could not be excluded. A median of roughly 50 of the top 100 tumor clones appeared in adjacent lung, which was paired and uninvolved.

The input for sequencing was peripheral blood, taken before any cancer treatment. This sequence originates from a woman aged 18-55 years with stage III lung adenocarcinoma. The chain recombines TRBV7-9 with TRBJ2-3, with a possible D match to TRBD2 (7 bases). CDR3 in amino acids: CASSPPGGRGSTDTQYF. As DNA, the CDR3 is TGTGCCAGCAGCCCCCCTGGGGGGCGGGGGAGCACAGATACGCAGTATTTT. The full variable domain, its missing parts supplied by reference TRBV7-9 and TRBJ2-3, is DTGVSQNPRHKITKRGQNVTFRCDPISEHNRLYWYRQTLGQGPEFLTYFQNEAQLEKSRLLSDRFSAERPKGSFSTLEIQRTEQGDSAMYLCASSPPGGRGSTDTQYFGPGTRLTVL.